The 13 T cell receptor beta chains below all came from one sample that was sequenced in a study of blood T cells in healthy people across ages. Then a second PCR, running about 6 to 12 cycles, was carried out with a sample-barcoded 5' primer and a J-beta primer mix. TCRdb processed the 5' RACE reads anew with MiXCR; each CDR3 protein has one entry. The data hold roughly 900,000 distinct CDR3 sequences, with 29% observed a single time. Sequenced material: blood. These receptors originate from a woman aged 80 or older in good health.

This clonotype was counted at least ten times. The V call is TRBV12-3 or TRBV12-4, the J call TRBJ2-1; D is possibly TRBD1 or TRBD2 (5 bases each). Between the trimmed V and J ends, which lost 5 bases and 6 bases, there was a span of 14 bases. The CDR3 consists of 14 residues. The CDR3 DNA is TGTGCCAGCAGTACCCGGGACCCAATCAATGAGCAGTTCTTC. Translating it yields CASSTRDPINEQFF.

This clonotype came up a few times. The chain carries TRBV27 and TRBJ2-3; TRBD2 is a possible D gene (6 bases). In germline, CDR1 is MNHEY, CDR2 SMNVEV (reference sequence). CDR3 length: 17 residues. Trimming removed 1 base from V and 1 base from J, with 15 bases in between. CDR3: CASSLYSEGHGTDTQYF. In nucleotides, the CDR3 is TGTGCCAGCAGTTTATATTCGGAGGGGCATGGCACAGATACGCAGTATTTT.

This clonotype was observed at least ten times. The CDR3 coding sequence is TGTGCCAGCAGCTTATTTGCCCGGCGGAGGACAGATACGCAGTATTTT. This codes for CASSLFARRRTDTQYF. The V gene is TRBV7-8, the J gene TRBJ2-3; D might be TRBD2 (5 bases). Germline assignment: CDR1 SGHVS and CDR2 FQNEAQ. The CDR3 sequence is 16 residues long. The V gene lost 2 bases and the J gene lost 3 bases, with 15 bases spanning the gap. The whole variable domain, remainder taken from reference TRBV7-8 and TRBJ2-3, is GAGVSQSPRYKVAKRGQDVALRCDPISGHVSLFWYQQALGQGPEFLTYFQNEAQLDKSGLPSDRFFAERPEGSVSTLKIQRTQQEDSAVYLCASSLFARRRTDTQYFGPGTRLTVL.

The chain joins TRBV12-3 or TRBV12-4 to TRBJ1-6; possibly TRBD1 for D (5 bases). Trimming pared 6 bases from V and 9 bases from J, leaving 12 bases between. The CDR3 consists of 13 residues. The CDR3 coding sequence is TGTGCCAGCAGCCCTAACCAGGGTTCACCCCTCCACTTT. Its protein product is CASSPNQGSPLHF.

For this clonotype: A much larger clone differs by one base, so this may be a read error. The genes are TRBV5-5 and TRBJ2-1; 12 bases map to TRBD2. The J call may be wrong; the DNA end is better matched by TRBJ2-7. Germline values: CDR1 SGHKS, CDR2 YYEKEE (reference sequence). The CDR3 is 15 residues long. The CDR3 loop is CASSTSGGQYNEQYF. CDR3 DNA: TGTGCCAGCAGCACTAGCGGGGGGCAGTACAATGAGCAGTACTTC.

This clonotype has a count of ten or more. This chain joins TRBV7-9 and TRBJ2-1; possible D gene TRBD1, 6 bases. This CDR3 contains 14 residues. Deletions cut 3 bases from V and 9 bases from J, with 15 bases between. CDR1 and CDR2 (germline): SEHNR, FQNEAQ (reference sequence). This CDR3 is CASSFAGVGSEQFF. DNA for the CDR3: TGTGCCAGCAGCTTCGCAGGGGTGGGAAGTGAGCAGTTCTTC.

Details on this clonotype: A much larger clone differs by one base, so this may be a read error. The chain combines TRBV14 with TRBJ2-3, with no clear D. The CDR3 covers 15 residues. Germline V CDR1 and CDR2: SGHDN, FVKESK. The chain's CDR3 is CASSQYLGFTDTRYF. The CDR3 DNA reads TGTGCCAGCAGCCAATATCTAGGCTTCACAGATACGCGGTATTTT.

Details on this clonotype: Given a much more abundant clone one base away, this may be a read error. The chain links TRBV27 to TRBJ1-6; D is ambiguous. The CDR3 totals 15 residues. Trimming took off 5 bases at V and 9 bases at J, with 17 bases between the two ends. Per the germline V gene, CDR1 is MNHEY and CDR2 is SMNVEV (reference sequence). CDR3 coding DNA: TGTGCCAGCAGTGCTCGGGCTGTAGGTGGTTCACCCCTCCACTTT. The encoded protein is CASSARAVGGSPLHF.

This clonotype has a count of ten or more. This chain uses TRBV4-3 with TRBJ2-7, with 10 bases lining up with TRBD1. Trimming removed 0 bases from V and 9 bases from J; junction bases left unmatched: 5. The CDR3 is 14 amino acids. Germline CDR1 reads LGHNA; CDR2 reads YSLEER. The CDR3 spells CASSQEGQGELQYF. Here the CDR3 DNA reads TGCGCCAGCAGCCAAGAAGGACAGGGGGAGTTGCAGTACTTC.

This clonotype was counted once. V and J are TRBV6-2 or TRBV6-3 and TRBJ2-7; the D gene is possibly TRBD2 (6 bases). This CDR3 contains 16 residues. Looked up from germline, CDR1 is MNHEY and CDR2 is SVGEGT. V shed 4 bases and J shed 7 bases, with 23 bases lying between them. CDR3 residues: CASSWRRRAGSNEQYF. CDR3 nucleotide sequence: TGTGCCAGCAGTTGGCGCAGGAGGGCAGGATCCAATGAGCAGTACTTC.

As for this clonotype: The germline gene is not matched at one end of the junction; a read error may be the cause. V and J are TRBV20-1 and TRBJ2-5, with D perhaps matching TRBD2 (7 bases). Germline CDR1 and CDR2: DFQATT and SNEGSKA (reference sequence). The CDR3 covers 16 residues. CDR3: CSARYWAPGGQETRYF. In nucleotides, the CDR3 is TGCAGTGCTAGATACTGGGCTCCGGGGGGCCAAGAGACCCGGTACTTC.

This clonotype was recorded at least ten times. V usage is TRBV20-1 and J usage is TRBJ1-2; the D gene is possibly TRBD1 (5 bases). This CDR3 region has 14 residues. Per germline, CDR1 DFQATT and CDR2 SNEGSKA (reference sequence). V dropped 6 bases and J dropped 4 bases, with 18 bases sitting between them. The CDR3 DNA follows: TGCAGTGCGTGGTATGGGGCCGGTAGCTATGGCTACACCTTC. Protein sequence: CSAWYGAGSYGYTF.

The chain has TRBV20-1 and TRBJ2-7; D is possibly TRBD1 (5 bases). Per germline, CDR1 DFQATT and CDR2 SNEGSKA (reference sequence). The CDR3 sequence is 15 residues long. V lost 0 bases to trimming and J lost 4 bases, with 16 bases between them. CDR3 sequence reads: CSARDRSGSRYEQYF. CDR3 DNA sequence: TGCAGTGCTAGAGATCGATCAGGGTCGAGATACGAGCAGTACTTC.